This record looks at one T cell receptor beta chain sequence and its context. The antigen is unknown. The sample is drawn from a study of T cells in Graves' hyperthyroidism and ophthalmopathy. As for the study in general: Staff took peripheral blood when the initial diagnosis was made, before any treatment began. Overall study results and limits: Also found in blood were most expanded thyroid clonotypes above 0.001.

Disease lasting under 3 months, a NOSPECS grade of at least 4, and a Clinical Activity Score of at least 3 were features of the ophthalmopathy patients. For the diagnoses, clinical symptoms, serum thyroxine and TRAb, thyroid ultrasound and orbital computed tomography were used. Researchers amplified the TCR beta CDR3 regions from RNA transcripts. First-round RT-PCR with HTBI primers amplified the TCR CDR3 region. Using its own MiXCR run on the multiplex PCR reads, TCRdb lists one record per CDR3 protein. The profile shows more than 50,000 distinct CDR3 sequences, about 57% of them singletons. Trimming removed 0 bases at V and 4 bases at J, with 12 bases between. Germline CDR1 is MGHRA and CDR2 is YSYEKL. The CDR3 loop spans 15 amino acids.

The chain joins TRBV4-1 to TRBJ1-2; D possibly corresponds to TRBD1 (5 bases). The sequencing sample was made of blood. The TCR comes from a woman aged 55-69 years with Graves' ophthalmopathy. The CDR3 region has the DNA TGCGCCAGCAGCCAAGAAGCGCGGGGCAGCTATGGCTACACCTTC. Its translation: CASSQEARGSYGYTF.